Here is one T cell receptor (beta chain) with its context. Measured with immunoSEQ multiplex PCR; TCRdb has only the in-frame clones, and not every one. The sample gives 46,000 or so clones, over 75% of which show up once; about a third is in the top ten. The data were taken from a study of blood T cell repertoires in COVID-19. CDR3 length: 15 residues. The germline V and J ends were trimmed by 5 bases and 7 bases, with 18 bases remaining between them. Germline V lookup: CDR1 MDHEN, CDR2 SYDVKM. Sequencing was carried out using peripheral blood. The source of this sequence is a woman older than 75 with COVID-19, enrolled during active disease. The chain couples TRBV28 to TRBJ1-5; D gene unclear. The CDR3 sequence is CASSNSGSQIQPQHF. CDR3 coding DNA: TGTGCCAGCAGTAATTCGGGAAGCCAGATACAGCCCCAGCATTTT. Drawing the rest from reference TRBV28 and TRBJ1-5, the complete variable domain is DVKVTQSSRYLVKRTGEKVFLECVQDMDHENMFWYRQDPGLGLRLIYFSYDVKMKEKGDIPEGYSVSREKKERFSLILESASTNQTSMYLCASSNSGSQIQPQHFGDGTRLSIL.